This TCR beta chain was recorded in a study of shared clonotypes between healthy human individuals. Study at large: Those who served as donors were two women and three men between the ages of 18 and 49. Three plates each covered CD4 naive and memory; CD8 naive two, CD8 memory one. Study observations and caveats: Only blood underwent sampling, and tissue repertoires likely differ. Estimated richness values were generally larger in naive subsets than in memory subsets.

Germline V gene sequence: CDR1 SQVTM, CDR2 ANQGSEA. V lost 4 bases and J 6 bases, leaving 12 bases between the germline ends. The CDR3 loop spans 12 amino acids. This clone turned up a few times. Its specificity is unknown. TCRdb keeps only in-frame clones here, not all; method: immunoSEQ multiplex PCR. In the table there are 950,000 to 1,100,000 clones, around 74% of which are singletons. The V gene is TRBV29-1, the J gene TRBJ1-1; a possible D gene is TRBD1 (5 bases). Sequencing used memory CD4+ T cells sorted from blood. Subset here: CD45RA-negative fraction. The TCR was taken from a man aged 18 to 29 in good health. DNA for the CDR3: TGCAGCGTTGTAGGACAATTGGCTGAAGCTTTCTTT. It is translated as CSVVGQLAEAFF.